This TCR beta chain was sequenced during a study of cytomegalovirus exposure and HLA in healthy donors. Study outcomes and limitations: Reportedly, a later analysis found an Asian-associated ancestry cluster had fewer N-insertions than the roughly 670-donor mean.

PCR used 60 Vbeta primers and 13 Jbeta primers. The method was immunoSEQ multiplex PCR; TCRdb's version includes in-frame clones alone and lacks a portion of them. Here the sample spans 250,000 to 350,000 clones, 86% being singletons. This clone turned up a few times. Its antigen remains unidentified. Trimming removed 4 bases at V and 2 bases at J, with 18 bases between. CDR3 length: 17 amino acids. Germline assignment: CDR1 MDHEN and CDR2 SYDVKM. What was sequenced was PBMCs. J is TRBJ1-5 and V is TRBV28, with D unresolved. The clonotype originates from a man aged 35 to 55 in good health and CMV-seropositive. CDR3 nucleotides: TGTGCCAGCAGTTCAGTATACAACGAAGGAGGCAATCAGCCCCAGCATTTT. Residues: CASSSVYNEGGNQPQHF.